This T cell receptor (beta chain) was sequenced in a study of cytomegalovirus exposure and HLA in healthy donors. About the research overall: Early released data had about 85 million unique TCRs, all coming from HLA-typed donors.

This CDR3 is 12 amino acids long. Germline CDR1 is MDHEN and CDR2 is SYDVKM. V was shortened by 1 base and J by 6 bases, with 4 bases between the two germline ends. General observations from the study: Association of a missense DCLRE1C variant with TCR beta V- and J-gene trimming was reported in a later analysis. Later, TCR association rates were found to vary by HLA locus, highest for DRB1 and lowest for HLA-C.

The PCR ran on 60 Vbeta and 13 Jbeta primers. This table comes from immunoSEQ multiplex PCR, and its TCRdb copy is limited to in-frame clones, with some not included. The profile covers 150,000 to 200,000 clones, with roughly 73% appearing a single time and around 1.9% taken by the ten largest. A remark on this clone: What it binds is unknown.

This sequence originates from a woman aged 25 to 45 in good health and CMV-seronegative. J is TRBJ1-5 and V is TRBV28; D is unresolved. Sequenced input: PBMCs. CDR3 amino acids: CASSLYIQPQHF. The CDR3 nucleotides are TGTGCCAGCAGTTTATACATTCAGCCCCAGCATTTT. Looking up the rest from reference TRBV28 and TRBJ1-5 gives the full variable domain: DVKVTQSSRYLVKRTGEKVFLECVQDMDHENMFWYRQDPGLGLRLIYFSYDVKMKEKGDIPEGYSVSREKKERFSLILESASTNQTSMYLCASSLYIQPQHFGDGTRLSIL.